This T cell receptor beta chain was retrieved from a study of shared clonotypes between healthy human individuals (dated by TCRdb to the early 2020s). Background for the entire study: Three men and a couple of women, aged 18 to 49 years, made up the cohort. For each donor, CD4 naive and CD4 memory were each run on three plates, CD8 naive on two plates, and CD8 memory on one plate. Per donor, leukapheresis produced somewhere between about 0.94 and 9.5 billion PBMCs. The study deeply sequenced blood TCR repertoires of five healthy adults to estimate repertoire size and the extent of clonotype sharing between individuals. Libraries were prepared and TCR repertoires were sequenced by different laboratories using diverse techniques, in order to increase sequencing depth and limit assay-specific biases.

This clone was counted between two and nine times. There is no known antigen for this receptor. Per-base quality was not reported, and no clone a single base away is much larger than it. Overall study outcomes, separate from this receptor: Naive subsets generally had larger estimated clonotype richness than memory subsets. Rarefaction of sorted-subset datasets indicated incomplete sequencing despite the large sequencing depth. Sampling was restricted to blood, and TCR repertoires in tissues likely differ from the TCR repertoires found in blood. Pairwise subsampling led to the expectation that sequencing depth would affect the degree of clonotype sharing among donors. The small number of donors limited the genetic and exposure-history diversity represented. Compared with non-shared clonotypes, clonotypes shared by all four sorted-subset donors had higher generation probabilities. Sharing across several donors was observed for approximately 4.6% of naive CD4, 3% to 3.5% of naive CD8, 2% to 2.5% of memory CD4, and around 0.44% of memory CD8 clonotypes.

Using the deep immunoSEQ assay, TCR CDR3 regions were amplified from genomic DNA by multiplex PCR. Extracted genomic DNA from each cell subset was spread evenly across all wells of several immunoSEQ 96-well plates, with each plate serving as a replicate. For sorted subsets, around 0.2 ug genomic DNA, equal to some 30,000 T cell genomes, was loaded into each replicate PCR. Purified libraries were measured with a Qubit 3.0 fluorometer, size-checked on a Bioanalyzer 2100, and measured again with the KAPA Library Quantification kit. Every immunoSEQ 96-well plate was sequenced on a dedicated single-read 150-cycle Illumina NextSeq 550 flow cell. Per the authors' processing: Because only junctional sequences without quality scores were contained in the immunoSEQ output, filtering matching that applied to full-length reads could not be performed. To assign V/J genes and CDR3, sequences were annotated against IMGT germline references using PyIR, a Python wrapper for IgBLAST v1.9. Reads were removed for weak V/J assignments (E-value above 1e-6), missing CDR3, stop codons, out-of-frame junctions, or ambiguous translated residues. V3J clonotypes were defined as sequences sharing an identical inferred V gene, J gene, and CDR3 amino acid sequence. The percentage overlap between two repertoires was calculated by dividing the number of shared unique clonotypes by the size of the smaller repertoire. Repertoire richness was assessed with RTK rarefaction, the Chao1 estimator, and Recon v2.1 estimates of unobserved clonotypes. For all TCRbeta clonotypes obtained by the gDNA method from a handful of donors, generation probabilities were computed with OLGA. TCRdb took this table from immuneACCESS and kept in-frame rearrangements with V and J called. Such tables lack part of the clones; where checked against another copy, unresolved V genes explain under half of the gap, and the rest is unexplained. V and J calls and clone size are given by that table; D and trimming were obtained from the DNA. Counted in this sample were around 1 million clones; 70% to 85% of them appeared once. The ten largest clonotypes hold about 1.5% of the sample.

Healthy HIV-negative adults with no recently reported acute infections or vaccinations were included as donors. All donors were Caucasian adults living in Nashville, Tennessee, USA. CD4+ T cells were enriched by magnetic negative selection, after which naive cells were positively selected on CD45RA and the negative fraction was taken as the memory subset. Blood was obtained by leukapheresis, after which PBMCs were separated by Ficoll-Histopaque density gradient centrifugation and cryopreserved in liquid nitrogen vapor phase. Analytical flow cytometry was used to check the purity and quantity of each magnetically sorted T cell population. From each sorted fraction, genomic DNA was isolated and quantified by UV absorbance on a Nanodrop 2000c. Sequencing was performed on memory CD4+ T cells sorted from blood. The cell subset or site label, read with the paper, signifies: CD45RA-negative fraction. The sequence came from a man younger than 35 in good health.

CDR3 reads: CASSQFPRDTEAFF. The nucleotide sequence reads as follows: TGCGCCAGCAGCCAATTCCCGAGGGACACTGAAGCTTTCTTT. The sequence is built from TRBV4-1 and TRBJ1-1; the D gene is unclear. The CDR3 holds 14 amino acids from the cysteine to the phenylalanine. CDR3 DNA only is kept here, 42 bases in frame from base 1. Taken from the germline V gene, the CDR1 and CDR2 loops are MGHRA and YSYEKL. V is cut by 2 bases and J by 3 bases, and the space between the germline ends is 10 bases.